This T cell receptor (beta chain) came from a study of cytomegalovirus exposure and HLA in healthy donors. Turning to the study itself: Earlier results showed roughly 110 million unique TCR beta sequences derived from approximately 180 million T cells. Study findings and constraints: Earlier analysis found most TCR beta V segments productive about 87% or about 30% of the time. TCR beta chain V- and J-gene trimming was linked, in a later analysis, to a missense variant in DCLRE1C.

Points on this clone: Antigen specificity is unknown.

Amplification used 60 Vbeta primers and 13 Jbeta primers. Authors' data handling: About 11 million of the 80 million or so unique TCR beta chains counted in a later analysis were shared. Here immunoSEQ multiplex PCR was the method, and the copy in TCRdb shows in-frame clones only, minus some. V and J calls and clone size come straight from that table; D and trimming were deduced from the DNA. The table records 90,000 to 150,000 clones, under 80% of them present only once. Material for sequencing was PBMCs. The receptor's source is a woman between 50 and 59 years old in good health and CMV-seropositive.

CDR3 amino acids: CASSPGSNQPQHF. CDR3 bases: TGTGCCAGTAGTCCAGGGTCCAATCAGCCCCAGCATTTT. The chain couples TRBV19 to TRBJ1-5; TRBD1 might be the D (5 bases). Per the germline V gene, CDR1 is LNHDA and CDR2 is SQIVND (reference sequence). The CDR3 totals 13 residues. V lost 5 bases and J 3 bases, leaving 8 bases between the germline ends.